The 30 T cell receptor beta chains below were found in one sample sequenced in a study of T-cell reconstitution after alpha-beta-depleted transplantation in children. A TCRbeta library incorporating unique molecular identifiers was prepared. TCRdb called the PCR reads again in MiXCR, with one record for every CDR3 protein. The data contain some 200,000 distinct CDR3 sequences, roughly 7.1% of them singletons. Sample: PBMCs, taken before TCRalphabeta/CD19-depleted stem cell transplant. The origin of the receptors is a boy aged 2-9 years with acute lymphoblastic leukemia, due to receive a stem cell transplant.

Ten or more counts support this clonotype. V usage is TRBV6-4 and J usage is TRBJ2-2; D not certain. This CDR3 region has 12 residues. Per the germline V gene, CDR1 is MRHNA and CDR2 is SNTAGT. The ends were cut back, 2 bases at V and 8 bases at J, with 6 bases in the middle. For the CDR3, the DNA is TGTGCCAGCAGTGACGGTCCGGGGGAGCTGTTTTTT. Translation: CASSDGPGELFF.

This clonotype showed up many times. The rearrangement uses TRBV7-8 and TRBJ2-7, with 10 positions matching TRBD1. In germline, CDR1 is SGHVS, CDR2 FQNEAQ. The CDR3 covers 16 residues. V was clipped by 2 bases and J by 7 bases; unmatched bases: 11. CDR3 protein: CASSLKSTGTGEEQYF. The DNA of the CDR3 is TGTGCCAGCAGCTTAAAGAGTACCGGGACAGGGGAAGAGCAGTACTTC. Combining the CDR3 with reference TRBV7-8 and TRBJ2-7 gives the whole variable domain GAGVSQSPRYKVAKRGQDVALRCDPISGHVSLFWYQQALGQGPEFLTYFQNEAQLDKSGLPSDRFFAERPEGSVSTLKIQRTQQEDSAVYLCASSLKSTGTGEEQYFGPGTRLTVT.

CDR3 DNA sequence: TGCAGTGCCCCACGGGGGGGCAGGGGGAATGAGCAGTTCTTC. Residues: CSAPRGGRGNEQFF. The rearrangement joins TRBV20-1 to TRBJ2-1; D possibly corresponds to TRBD2 (8 bases). The CDR3 consists of 14 residues. Germline CDR1 DFQATT, CDR2 SNEGSKA (reference sequence). Trimming pared 6 bases from V and 7 bases from J, leaving 19 bases between.

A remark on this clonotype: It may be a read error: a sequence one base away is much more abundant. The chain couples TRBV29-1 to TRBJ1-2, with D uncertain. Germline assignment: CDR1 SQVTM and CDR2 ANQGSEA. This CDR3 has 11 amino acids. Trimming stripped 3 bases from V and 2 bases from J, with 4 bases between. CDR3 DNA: TGCAGCGTTGAGGGCAACTATGGCTACACCTTC. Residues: CSVEGNYGYTF.

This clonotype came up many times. The CDR3 nucleotides are TGTGCCAGCAGTCCTCCGGGGCCCAACCATCAGCCCCAGCATTTT. Its translation is CASSPPGPNHQPQHF. The rearrangement links TRBV28 to TRBJ1-5; a possible D gene is TRBD1 (5 bases). Trimming took 5 bases from V and 5 from J, leaving 16 bases between them. The CDR3 has 15 amino acids. Germline CDR1 MDHEN, CDR2 SYDVKM. The whole variable domain, filled in from reference TRBV28 and TRBJ1-5, reads DVKVTQSSRYLVKRTGEKVFLECVQDMDHENMFWYRQDPGLGLRLIYFSYDVKMKEKGDIPEGYSVSREKKERFSLILESASTNQTSMYLCASSPPGPNHQPQHFGDGTRLSIL.

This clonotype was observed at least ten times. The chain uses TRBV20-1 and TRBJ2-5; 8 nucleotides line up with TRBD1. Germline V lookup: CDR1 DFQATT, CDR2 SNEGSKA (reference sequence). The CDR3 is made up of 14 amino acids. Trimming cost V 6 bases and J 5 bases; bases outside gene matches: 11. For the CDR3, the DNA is TGCAGTGCACCCGGGACAGGCCCTAGGGAGACCCAGTACTTC. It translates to CSAPGTGPRETQYF.

CDR3 loop: CASSRGGDSYNEQFF. The CDR3 DNA sequence: TGTGCCAGCAGTCGAGGGGGGGACTCCTACAATGAGCAGTTCTTC. The chain carries TRBV6-1 and TRBJ2-1; maybe TRBD2 (7 bases). CDR3 length: 15 amino acids. Trimming pared 5 bases from V and 0 bases from J, leaving 11 bases between. CDR1 MNHNS and CDR2 SASEGT come from the germline V gene.

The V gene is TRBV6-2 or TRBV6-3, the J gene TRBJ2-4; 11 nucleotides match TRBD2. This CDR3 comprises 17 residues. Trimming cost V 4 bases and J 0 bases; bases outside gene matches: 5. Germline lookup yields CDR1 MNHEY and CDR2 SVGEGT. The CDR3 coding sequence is TGTGCCAGCAGTTCCGGGGGACTAGCGGCAGCCAAAAACATTCAGTACTTC. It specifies CASSSGGLAAAKNIQYF.

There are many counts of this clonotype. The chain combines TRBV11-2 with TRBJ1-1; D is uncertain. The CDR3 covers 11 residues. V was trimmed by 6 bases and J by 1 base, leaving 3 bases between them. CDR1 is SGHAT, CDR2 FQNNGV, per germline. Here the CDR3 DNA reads TGTGCCAGCAGTGAGAACACTGAAGCTTTCTTT. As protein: CASSENTEAFF.

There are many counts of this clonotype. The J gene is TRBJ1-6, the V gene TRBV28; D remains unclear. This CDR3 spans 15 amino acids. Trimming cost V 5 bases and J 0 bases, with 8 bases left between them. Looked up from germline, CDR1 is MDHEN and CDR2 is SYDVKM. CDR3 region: CASSPSVSYNSPLHF. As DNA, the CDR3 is TGTGCCAGCAGTCCCTCAGTCTCCTATAATTCACCCCTCCACTTT. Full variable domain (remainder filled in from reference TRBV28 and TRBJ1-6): DVKVTQSSRYLVKRTGEKVFLECVQDMDHENMFWYRQDPGLGLRLIYFSYDVKMKEKGDIPEGYSVSREKKERFSLILESASTNQTSMYLCASSPSVSYNSPLHFGNGTRLTVT.

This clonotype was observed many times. CDR3 nucleotides: TGTGCCAGCAGTTTAGTAGGGACTAGCGGGGTCTACGAGCAGTACTTC. Its translation: CASSLVGTSGVYEQYF. This sequence joins TRBV27 and TRBJ2-7; 13 bases align to TRBD2. The CDR3 length is 16 residues. V trimming: 2 bases; J trimming: 3 bases; junction bases outside the gene matches: 4. Germline V gene data show CDR1 as MNHEY and CDR2 as SMNVEV (reference sequence).

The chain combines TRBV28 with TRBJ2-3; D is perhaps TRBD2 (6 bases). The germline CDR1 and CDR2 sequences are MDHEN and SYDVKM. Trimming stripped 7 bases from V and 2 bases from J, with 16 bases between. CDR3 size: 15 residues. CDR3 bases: TGTGCCAGCACCAATACAGCGGACTACACAGATACGCAGTATTTT. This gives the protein CASTNTADYTDTQYF.

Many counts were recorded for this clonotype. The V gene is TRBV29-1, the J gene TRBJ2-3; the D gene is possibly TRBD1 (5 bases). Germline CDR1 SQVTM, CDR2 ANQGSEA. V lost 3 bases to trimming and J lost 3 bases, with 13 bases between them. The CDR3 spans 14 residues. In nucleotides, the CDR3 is TGCAGCGTTGATGGCCTCAGGGTGACAGATACGCAGTATTTT. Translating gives CSVDGLRVTDTQYF.

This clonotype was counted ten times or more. CDR3 protein: CASSVDQGSMNTGELFF. CDR3 sequence (DNA): TGTGCCAGCAGCGTAGATCAGGGGTCGATGAACACCGGGGAGCTGTTTTTT. The chain has TRBV9 and TRBJ2-2; D may be TRBD1 (6 bases). V gave up 0 bases and J gave up 1 base, with 13 bases separating them. The CDR3 contains 17 residues. Germline CDR1 is SGDLS and CDR2 is YYNGEE. The whole variable domain, remainder taken from reference TRBV9 and TRBJ2-2, is DSGVTQTPKHLITATGQRVTLRCSPRSGDLSVYWYQQSLDQGLQFLIQYYNGEERAKGNILERFSAQQFPDLHSELNLSSLELGDSALYFCASSVDQGSMNTGELFFGEGSRLTVL.

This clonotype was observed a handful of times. The CDR3 sequence is CASSLEQVGNTIYF. DNA for the CDR3: TGTGCCAGCAGCTTAGAACAGGTCGGAAACACCATATATTTT. The chain joins TRBV7-2 to TRBJ1-3, with D possibly TRBD1 on 5 matching bases. CDR1 is SGHTA, CDR2 FQGNSA, per germline. V was cut by 1 base and J by 4 bases, with 8 bases left in between. This CDR3 comprises 14 residues. The full variable domain, rest sourced from reference TRBV7-2 and TRBJ1-3, is GAGVSQSPSNKVTEKGKDVELRCDPISGHTALYWYRQSLGQGLEFLIYFQGNSAPDKSGLPSDRFSAERTGGSVSTLTIQRTQQEDSAVYLCASSLEQVGNTIYFGEGSWLTVV.

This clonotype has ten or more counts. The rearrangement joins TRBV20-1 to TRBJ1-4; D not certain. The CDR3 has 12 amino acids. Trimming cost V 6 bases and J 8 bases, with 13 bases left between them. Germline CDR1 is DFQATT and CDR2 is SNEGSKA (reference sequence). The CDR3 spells CSAYNPWEKLFF. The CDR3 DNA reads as TGCAGTGCCTATAATCCGTGGGAAAAACTGTTTTTT.

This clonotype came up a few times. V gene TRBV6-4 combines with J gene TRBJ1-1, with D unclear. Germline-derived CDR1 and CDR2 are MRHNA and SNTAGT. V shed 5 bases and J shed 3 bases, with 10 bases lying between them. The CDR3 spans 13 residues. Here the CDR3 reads CASSPKAYTEAFF. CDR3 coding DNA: TGTGCCAGCAGTCCCAAGGCGTACACTGAAGCTTTCTTT.

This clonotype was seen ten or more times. In nucleotides, the CDR3 is TGTGCCAGCAGAGTCGGAGGATTCACAGATACGCAGTATTTT. Translated: CASRVGGFTDTQYF. The rearrangement joins TRBV12-3 or TRBV12-4 to TRBJ2-3, with D perhaps matching TRBD2 (5 bases). The CDR3 has 14 residues. The V gene lost 6 bases and the J gene lost 2 bases, with 12 bases spanning the gap.

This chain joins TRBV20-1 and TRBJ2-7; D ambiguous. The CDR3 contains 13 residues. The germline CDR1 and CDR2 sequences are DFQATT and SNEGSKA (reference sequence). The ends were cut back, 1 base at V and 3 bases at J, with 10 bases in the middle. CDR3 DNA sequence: TGCAGTGCTAGAGGAGTGGGCGGCTACGAGCAGTACTTC. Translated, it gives CSARGVGGYEQYF.

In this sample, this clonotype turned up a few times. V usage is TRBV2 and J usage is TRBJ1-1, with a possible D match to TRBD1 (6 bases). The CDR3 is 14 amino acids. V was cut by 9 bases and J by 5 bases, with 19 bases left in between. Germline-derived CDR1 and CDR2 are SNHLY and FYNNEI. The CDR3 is CASISGVVGTEAFF. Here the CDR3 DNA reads TGTGCCAGTATATCAGGGGTTGTGGGGACTGAAGCTTTCTTT.

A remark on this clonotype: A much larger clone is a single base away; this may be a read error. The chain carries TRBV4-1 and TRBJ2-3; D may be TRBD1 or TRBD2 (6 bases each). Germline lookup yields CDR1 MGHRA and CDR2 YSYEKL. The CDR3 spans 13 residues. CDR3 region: CAGGHTYTDTQYF. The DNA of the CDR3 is TGTGCCGGGGGCCATACGTACACAGATACGCAGTATTTT.

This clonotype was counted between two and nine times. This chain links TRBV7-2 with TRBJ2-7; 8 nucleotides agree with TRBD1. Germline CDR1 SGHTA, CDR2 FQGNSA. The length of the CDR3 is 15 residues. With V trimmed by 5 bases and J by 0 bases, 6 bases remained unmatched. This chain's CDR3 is CASSGGQGGSYEQYF. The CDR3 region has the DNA TGTGCCAGCAGCGGAGGACAGGGAGGCTCCTACGAGCAGTACTTC.

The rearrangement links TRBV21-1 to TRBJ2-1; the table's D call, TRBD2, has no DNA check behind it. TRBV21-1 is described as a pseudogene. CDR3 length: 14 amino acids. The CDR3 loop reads CASSTSGRMYEQFF. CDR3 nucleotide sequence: TGTGCCAGCAGCACTAGCGGGAGAATGTATGAGCAGTTCTTC.

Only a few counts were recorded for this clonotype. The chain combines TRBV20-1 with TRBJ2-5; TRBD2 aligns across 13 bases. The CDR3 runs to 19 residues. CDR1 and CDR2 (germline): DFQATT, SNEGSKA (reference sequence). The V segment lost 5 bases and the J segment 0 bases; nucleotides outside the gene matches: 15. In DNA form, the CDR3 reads TGCAGTGCTCGTACTCCTACGGGACTAGCGGGGTTGTACCAAGAGACCCAGTACTTC. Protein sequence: CSARTPTGLAGLYQETQYF.

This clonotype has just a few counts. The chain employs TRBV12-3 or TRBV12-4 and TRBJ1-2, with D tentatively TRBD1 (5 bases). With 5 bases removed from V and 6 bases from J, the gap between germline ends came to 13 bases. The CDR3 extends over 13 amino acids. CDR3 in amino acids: CASSVRGRDGYTF. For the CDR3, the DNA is TGTGCCAGCAGTGTCCGGGGCCGGGATGGCTACACCTTC.

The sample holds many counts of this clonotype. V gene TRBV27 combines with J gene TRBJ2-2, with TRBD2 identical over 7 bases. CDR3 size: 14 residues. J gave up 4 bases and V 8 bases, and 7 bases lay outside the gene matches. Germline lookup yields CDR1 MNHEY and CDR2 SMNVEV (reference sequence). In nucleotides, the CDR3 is TGTGCCAGCGGTACGGGGAGGGGCACCGGGGAGCTGTTTTTT. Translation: CASGTGRGTGELFF.

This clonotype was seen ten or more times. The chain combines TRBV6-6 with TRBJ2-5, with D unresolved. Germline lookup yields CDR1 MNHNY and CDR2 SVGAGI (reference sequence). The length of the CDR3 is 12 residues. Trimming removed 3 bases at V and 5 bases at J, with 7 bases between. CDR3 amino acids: CASSYLEETQYF. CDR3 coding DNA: TGTGCCAGCAGTTATTTGGAGGAGACCCAGTACTTC.

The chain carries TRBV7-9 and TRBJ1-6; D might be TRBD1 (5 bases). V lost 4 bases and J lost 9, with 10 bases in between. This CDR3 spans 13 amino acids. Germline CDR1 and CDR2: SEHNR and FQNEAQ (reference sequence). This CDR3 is CASSSGATSPLHF. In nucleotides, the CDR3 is TGTGCCAGCAGCTCCGGGGCGACTTCACCCCTCCACTTT.

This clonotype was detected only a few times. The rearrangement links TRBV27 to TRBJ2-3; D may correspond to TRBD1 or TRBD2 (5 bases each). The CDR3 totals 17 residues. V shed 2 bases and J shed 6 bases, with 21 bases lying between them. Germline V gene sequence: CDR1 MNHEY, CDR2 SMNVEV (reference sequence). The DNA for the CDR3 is TGTGCCAGCAGTTTACAAGTCCCGGGACCCCTGGGGGATACGCAGTATTTT. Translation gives CASSLQVPGPLGDTQYF.

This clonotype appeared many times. The CDR3 DNA reads as TGTGCCATCAGTGAGATCGAAGAGACCCAGTACTTC. Residues: CAISEIEETQYF. The rearrangement links TRBV10-3 to TRBJ2-5; D gene uncertain. Trimming removed 2 bases at V and 3 bases at J, with 4 bases between. This CDR3 has 12 residues. CDR1 and CDR2 (germline): ENHRY, SYGVKD.